Sequencing of this T cell receptor (beta chain) was carried out in a study of cytomegalovirus exposure and HLA in healthy donors (dated by TCRdb to 2017 to 2019). For the study in its entirety: An earlier analysis of 587 of the donors reported under 300 Gb of sequence data and 100 million to 120 million unique TCR beta sequences obtained from 150 million to 200 million T cells. The later analysis used no new phenotypic data to find candidate immune exposures, relying instead on TCR beta sequences and their occurrence across donors. A few DR-DQ haplotypes were handled as single units for association and clustering because linkage in the cohort was strong. Of the 398 genotyped donors, approximately 80% fell in the genetic ancestry cluster associated with self-reported Caucasian donors. The study was designed to test whether signatures of past pathogen exposure could be identified by cataloging public T cell receptors. A separate validation cohort of over a hundred different subjects was used in addition to the 666-subject first cohort. In a later analysis, previously published TCR beta repertoires from about 640 donors were re-analyzed and high-resolution HLA genotyping was added so that TCR occurrence patterns could be studied. A later genetic analysis used genome-wide SNP genotypes for about 65% of the roughly 670 donors, treating that subset as a discovery cohort. The number of typed donors differed by locus: 629-630 for A, B, C, DRB1 and DQB1; approximately 520 for DQA1; some 610 for DPA1; and around 490 for DPB1. Alongside the repertoire data, information on donor age, sex, ethnicity and CMV serostatus was compiled. Both class I and class II loci were covered by HLA typing, at four-digit resolution. The study used immunosequencing to profile the T cell repertoires of some 600 subjects and linked those repertoires to cytomegalovirus serostatus. To decide whether each TCR beta V gene segment behaved as functional or pseudogenic, an earlier analysis of some 540 of the donors relied on high-throughput TCR beta sequencing. Roughly 300 gigabases of sequencing data and around 85 million unique TCR sequences made up an early release that covered several hundred HLA-typed donors. To predict cytomegalovirus infection status, the study combined high-throughput TCR immunosequencing, statistical association of individual TCRs with disease status, and machine learning. Every repertoire in the discovery cohort had been generated on one and the same sequencing platform. On average, approximately 250,000 unique TCR beta nucleotide sequences were sequenced per donor among 350 to 400 genotyped donors of the cohort, with roughly a sixth of those sequences being non-productive. Broad study findings and their caveats: Because HLA typing was unavailable for some donors at each locus, only the typed subset was used in association tests. Linkage disequilibrium might explain the correlated functional status among segregating V segments, but an unknown experimental factor could not be excluded. Specific HLA alleles were associated with 15,000 to 20,000 TCR beta sequences at a false discovery rate of 0.05 in a later analysis. The study gave a list of 150 to 200 TCR beta chains associated with cytomegalovirus. In vitro tests confirmed that a few of the cytomegalovirus-associated TCR beta chains recognize cytomegalovirus antigens. Presence/absence analyses assumed roughly uniform sequencing depth across donors, an assumption that may not hold. Because the 87-base-pair reads could not distinguish some IMGT-functional V segments, including TRBV6-2 and TRBV6-3, those segments were excluded. In a later analysis, HLA-associated TCR beta chains were found to be more clonally expanded and to have lower generation probabilities than equally common non-associated chains. The authors suggested that the approach could potentially be extended to other disease states and immunological phenotypes. The sequencing pipeline was judged likely to have produced a cluster of highly shared sequence variants as a technical artifact. When HLA alleles, especially DR and DQ, strongly co-occurred, attributing TCR associations to individual alleles was difficult. In a later analysis, several top co-occurrence clusters were reported to appear linked to parvovirus B19, influenza, CMV and Epstein-Barr virus. Most TCR sequences were observed very rarely across donors, whereas some public TCRs were present in many individuals. An earlier analysis of 587 of the donors showed that most TCR beta V segments appeared in productive rearrangements either about 87% or about 30% of the time, which broadly matched IMGT annotations. A later genetic analysis reported fewer N-insertions in productive TCRs among donors in an Asian-associated ancestry cluster than the roughly 700-donor mean. A later genetic analysis associated a missense DCLRE1C variant with V-gene and J-gene trimming of TCR beta chains, and an independent cohort replicated the association. A further reported finding was that TCR beta sequences accurately predicted the HLA-A and HLA-B alleles for most subjects in the first cohort. A later analysis found that most CMV-associated TCR beta chains appeared HLA-restricted, with HLA associations seemingly driven largely by CMV exposure. In this cohort, only TCR beta chains were sequenced, and detectable features were limited by the absence of alpha or paired-chain data. According to a later analysis, TCR association rates differed among HLA loci, with DRB1 alleles showing the most associated TCRs and HLA-C alleles showing the fewest. Over 15 rarely observed V segments, including chromosome 9 orphons, were excluded from the earlier analysis of several hundred of the donors because counts were too low. Cytomegalovirus status was reported to be diagnosed by the classifier with high specificity and sensitivity in both the original and validation cohorts. For the cohort, immune exposure information was limited to CMV serostatus.

The cohort was made up of 500 to 850 healthy bone marrow donors. All cohort members were sampled while nominally healthy, although unrecorded immune exposures were likely present. The donor tested CMV seronegative and was one of the 352 seronegative cohort members. A peripheral blood sample was provided by each donor, and peripheral blood mononuclear cells were used for TCR beta sequencing. The Qiagen DNeasy Blood Extraction Kit was used to extract genomic DNA from the blood cell samples. Comment on this clone: The target of this receptor is not known. The input lacks base qualities; no much larger clone sits a single base away.

V is cut by 5 bases and J by 6 bases, and the space between the germline ends is 13 bases. CDR3 length: 14 amino acids, cysteine to phenylalanine. Here the CDR3 DNA is all that survives: 42 bases in frame from base 1. CDR1 SEHNR and CDR2 FQNEAQ are derived from the germline V gene (reference sequence). Library preparation was by the immunoSEQ multiplex PCR assay. The multiplex PCR relied on a mix of 60 forward primers for TCR Vbeta segments and 13 reverse primers for TCR Jbeta segments. The CDR3 region of rearranged TCR beta genes was amplified from genomic DNA with a multiplex PCR assay. The amplified TCR beta libraries were sequenced on the Illumina HiSeq System as 87-base-pair reads. On the authors' methods: A later analysis counted about 80 million unique TCR beta chains across the 666 repertoires, and 9.5 million to 11 million of these chains were shared by at least two donors. Raw reads were error-corrected and collapsed into unique sequences by a nearest-neighbor algorithm in which closely related sequences were merged to remove PCR and sequencing errors. V, D and J gene segments were assigned by aligning CDR3 sequences to IMGT reference sequences. For a sequence to be retained, a match of at least six nucleotides to both a V gene segment and a J gene segment was required. A rearrangement counted as productive if the CDR3 had no stop codons and remained in frame with V and J, and every other rearrangement counted as non-productive. CDR3 was defined by IMGT convention, running from the second conserved V-encoded cysteine to the conserved J-encoded phenylalanine. The earlier analysis of about 500 of the donors excluded sequences that lacked an unambiguous match to a single V gene segment. In an earlier analysis of 500 to 750 of the donors, V segments were called functional above 56.7% productive rearrangements and were called segregating when the between-donor standard deviation exceeded 5%. A statistical classification framework was built to diagnose cytomegalovirus status from the catalog of TCR beta chain sequences. V and J gene assignment, in a later analysis, came from comparing TCR nucleotide sequences with IMGT/GENE-DB human TR gene sequences. The TCRdist pipeline was used in a later analysis to assign CDR3 sequences and most-parsimonious VDJ recombination scenarios. In a later analysis, each TCR beta chain was defined by its CDR3 amino acid sequence together with its V-gene family, and reads lacking a unique V-gene family were excluded. A later analysis removed 550 to 650 highly shared, low-generation-probability nucleotide sequences to deal with suspected cross-contamination and a sequencing artifact. A later analysis calculated a clonal expansion index for each public chain from normalized within-repertoire ranks of inferred template counts. In a later analysis, generation probabilities were computed with a VDJ recombination model fitted to out-of-frame rearrangements, and the resulting probabilities were checked against IGoR. A later analysis scored TCR-TCR, TCR-HLA and TCR-CMV co-occurrence with hypergeometric tests, applying a repertoire-size bias correction to TCR pairs. A later analysis estimated false discovery rates by permuting HLA or CMV assignments 20 times. In a later analysis, co-occurring TCRs were grouped with DBSCAN, and TCRdist sequence similarity was added when clustering was performed within HLA-allele-positive subsets. For co-occurrence clustering, repertoires with fewer than 30,000 or more than 120,000 public chains were excluded, along with roughly 5 repertoires with anomalous nucleotide sharing. TCRdb holds this immuneACCESS table with in-frame rearrangements only. Some clones are missing; in checked studies, unresolved V genes explain under half, and the rest has no known cause. V, J and clone size are taken as reported in that table, and D and trimming were inferred from the DNA itself. Here the sample has roughly 160,000 clones; more than 65% occur a single time. The ten largest make up about 1.3% of the sample.

The chain links TRBV7-9 with TRBJ2-2, and possibly TRBD2, on 5 matching bases. The sequence was obtained from a young man in good health and CMV-seronegative. Sequences were obtained from PBMCs. CDR3 reads: CASSPRGGAGELFF. The nucleotide sequence is TGTGCCAGCAGCCCCCGAGGAGGAGCCGGGGAGCTGTTTTTT.